This TCR beta chain was documented in a study of Ad26.COV2.S vaccination and SARS-CoV-2 variants. At the level of the study: The donor belonged to the COV1001 Ad26.COV2.S trial arm.

This table comes from immunoSEQ multiplex PCR, and its TCRdb copy is limited to in-frame clones, with some not included. The sample includes hundreds of thousands of clones, around 86% of them seen just once. Trimming at V came to 6 bases and at J to 2 bases, leaving 9 bases not matched to a gene. The V gene's germline CDR1 is MNHEY and CDR2 SVGAGI. The CDR3 has 15 residues. The treatment denotes: roughly 20 received Ad26.COV2.S at low or high dose, single or two shots; 5 received placebo; per-sample allocation not given. Day 63 following the first vaccine or placebo injection was when the samples were taken.

This receptor was identified in a person aged 18-60 years who received the Ad26.COV2.S COVID-19 vaccine or a placebo. The sequencing used peripheral blood, collected in a trial of Ad26.COV2.S vaccine versus placebo. The chain employs TRBV6-5 and TRBJ2-7, with 8 positions matching TRBD1. This CDR3 reads CASRPGQGKTYEQYF. CDR3 sequence (DNA): TGTGCCAGCAGGCCCGGACAGGGCAAAACCTACGAGCAGTACTTC.